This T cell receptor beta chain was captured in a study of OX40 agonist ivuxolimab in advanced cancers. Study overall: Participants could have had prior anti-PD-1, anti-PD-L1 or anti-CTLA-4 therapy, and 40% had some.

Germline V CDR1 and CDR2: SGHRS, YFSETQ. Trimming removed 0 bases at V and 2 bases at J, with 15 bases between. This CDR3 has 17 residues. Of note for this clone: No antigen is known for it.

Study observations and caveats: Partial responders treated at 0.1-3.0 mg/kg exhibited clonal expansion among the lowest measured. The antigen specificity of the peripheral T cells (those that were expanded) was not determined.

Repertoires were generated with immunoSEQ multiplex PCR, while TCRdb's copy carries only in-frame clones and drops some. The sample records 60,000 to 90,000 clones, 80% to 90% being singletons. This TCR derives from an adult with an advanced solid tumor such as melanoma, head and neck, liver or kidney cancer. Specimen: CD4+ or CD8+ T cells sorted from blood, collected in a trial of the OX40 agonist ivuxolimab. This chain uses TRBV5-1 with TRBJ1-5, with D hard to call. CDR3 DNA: TGCGCCAGCAGCTTGGGCCCCATAGGCGGAGGCAATCAGCCCCAGCATTTT. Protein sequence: CASSLGPIGGGNQPQHF.